One T cell receptor beta chain is described in this entry. Its antigen is as yet unknown. This specimen comes from a study of graft-versus-host responses after intestinal transplantation. CDR1 is LNHNV and CDR2 is YYDKDF in the germline V gene (reference sequence). The CDR3 is 15 amino acids. V was shortened by 3 bases and J by 2 bases, with 12 bases between the two germline ends. The repertoire was sequenced with immunoSEQ multiplex PCR; TCRdb's copy has only in-frame clones and lacks some. The sample contains 80,000 to 100,000 clones, roughly 90% of which appear only once. The chain is built from TRBV15 and TRBJ2-3; weak D call: TRBD1 (5 bases). The sequencing used unstimulated CD8+ T cells sorted from spleen or lymph node cells, collected before transplant. The receptor's source is a human donor who was the organ donor for an intestinal transplant. CDR3 DNA: TGTGCCACCAGCAGCCCCGACAGAGTCACAGATACGCAGTATTTT. Residues: CATSSPDRVTDTQYF. Full variable domain (rest looked up from reference TRBV15 and TRBJ2-3): DAMVIQNPRYQVTQFGKPVTLSCSQTLNHNVMYWYQQKSSQAPKLLFHYYDKDFNNEADTPDNFQSRRPNTSFCFLDIRSPGLGDTAMYLCATSSPDRVTDTQYFGPGTRLTVL.